This T cell receptor (beta chain) emerged from a study of blood T cells in healthy people across ages. A J-beta primer mix and a sample-barcoded 5' primer were used in a second PCR of about 7 to 12 cycles. A single record per CDR3 protein comes from TCRdb applying MiXCR to the 5' RACE reads. Altogether 800,000 or so distinct CDR3 sequences are present, about 47% being singletons, with the ten largest covering over 15%. The CDR3 extends over 14 amino acids. V lost 5 bases to trimming and J lost 3 bases, with 11 bases between them. Germline CDR1 SGHTA, CDR2 FQGNSA. The rearrangement joins TRBV7-2 to TRBJ1-5; weak D call: TRBD1 (6 bases). This clonotype was obtained from an elderly man in good health. The source material was blood. Written as DNA, the CDR3 is TGTGCCAGCAGCCAAAGGGACAACAATCAGCCCCAGCATTTT. Translating gives CASSQRDNNQPQHF.